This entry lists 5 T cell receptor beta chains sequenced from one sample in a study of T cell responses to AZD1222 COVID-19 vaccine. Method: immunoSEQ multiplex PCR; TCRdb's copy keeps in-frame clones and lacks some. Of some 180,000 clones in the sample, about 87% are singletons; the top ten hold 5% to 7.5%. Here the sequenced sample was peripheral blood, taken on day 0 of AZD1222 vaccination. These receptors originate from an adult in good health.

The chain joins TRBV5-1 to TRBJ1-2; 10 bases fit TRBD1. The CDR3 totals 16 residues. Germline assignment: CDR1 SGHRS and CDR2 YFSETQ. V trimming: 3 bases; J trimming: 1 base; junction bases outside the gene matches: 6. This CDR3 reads CASSWTDRGFNYGYTF. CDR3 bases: TGCGCCAGCAGCTGGACGGACAGGGGGTTTAACTATGGCTACACCTTC.

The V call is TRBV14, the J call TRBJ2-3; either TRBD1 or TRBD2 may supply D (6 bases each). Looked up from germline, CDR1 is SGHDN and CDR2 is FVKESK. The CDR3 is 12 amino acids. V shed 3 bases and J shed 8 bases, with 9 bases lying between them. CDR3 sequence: CASSQEGVTQYF. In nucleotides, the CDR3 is TGTGCCAGCAGCCAGGAGGGGGTTACGCAGTATTTT.

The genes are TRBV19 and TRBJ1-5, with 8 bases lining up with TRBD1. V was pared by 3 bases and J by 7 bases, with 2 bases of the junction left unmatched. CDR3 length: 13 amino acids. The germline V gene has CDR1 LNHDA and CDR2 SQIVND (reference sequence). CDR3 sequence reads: CASSMDREQPQHF. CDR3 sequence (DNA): TGTGCCAGTAGTATGGACAGGGAACAGCCCCAGCATTTT. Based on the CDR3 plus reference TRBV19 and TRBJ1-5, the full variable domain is DGGITQSPKYLFRKEGQNVTLSCEQNLNHDAMYWYRQDPGQGLRLIYYSQIVNDFQKGDIAEGYSVSREKKESFPLTVTSAQKNPTAFYLCASSMDREQPQHFGDGTRLSIL.

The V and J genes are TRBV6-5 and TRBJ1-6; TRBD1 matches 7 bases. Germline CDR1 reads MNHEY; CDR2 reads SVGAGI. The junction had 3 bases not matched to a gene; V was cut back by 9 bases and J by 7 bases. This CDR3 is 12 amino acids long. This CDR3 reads CAREGQNSPLHF. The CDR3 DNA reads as TGTGCCAGAGAGGGACAGAATTCACCCCTCCACTTT.

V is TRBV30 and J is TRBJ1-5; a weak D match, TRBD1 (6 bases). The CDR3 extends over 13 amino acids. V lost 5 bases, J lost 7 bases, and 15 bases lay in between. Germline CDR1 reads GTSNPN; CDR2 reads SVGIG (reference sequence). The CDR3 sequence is CAWGDNTKQPQHF. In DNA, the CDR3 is TGTGCCTGGGGGGACAATACTAAGCAGCCCCAGCATTTT.